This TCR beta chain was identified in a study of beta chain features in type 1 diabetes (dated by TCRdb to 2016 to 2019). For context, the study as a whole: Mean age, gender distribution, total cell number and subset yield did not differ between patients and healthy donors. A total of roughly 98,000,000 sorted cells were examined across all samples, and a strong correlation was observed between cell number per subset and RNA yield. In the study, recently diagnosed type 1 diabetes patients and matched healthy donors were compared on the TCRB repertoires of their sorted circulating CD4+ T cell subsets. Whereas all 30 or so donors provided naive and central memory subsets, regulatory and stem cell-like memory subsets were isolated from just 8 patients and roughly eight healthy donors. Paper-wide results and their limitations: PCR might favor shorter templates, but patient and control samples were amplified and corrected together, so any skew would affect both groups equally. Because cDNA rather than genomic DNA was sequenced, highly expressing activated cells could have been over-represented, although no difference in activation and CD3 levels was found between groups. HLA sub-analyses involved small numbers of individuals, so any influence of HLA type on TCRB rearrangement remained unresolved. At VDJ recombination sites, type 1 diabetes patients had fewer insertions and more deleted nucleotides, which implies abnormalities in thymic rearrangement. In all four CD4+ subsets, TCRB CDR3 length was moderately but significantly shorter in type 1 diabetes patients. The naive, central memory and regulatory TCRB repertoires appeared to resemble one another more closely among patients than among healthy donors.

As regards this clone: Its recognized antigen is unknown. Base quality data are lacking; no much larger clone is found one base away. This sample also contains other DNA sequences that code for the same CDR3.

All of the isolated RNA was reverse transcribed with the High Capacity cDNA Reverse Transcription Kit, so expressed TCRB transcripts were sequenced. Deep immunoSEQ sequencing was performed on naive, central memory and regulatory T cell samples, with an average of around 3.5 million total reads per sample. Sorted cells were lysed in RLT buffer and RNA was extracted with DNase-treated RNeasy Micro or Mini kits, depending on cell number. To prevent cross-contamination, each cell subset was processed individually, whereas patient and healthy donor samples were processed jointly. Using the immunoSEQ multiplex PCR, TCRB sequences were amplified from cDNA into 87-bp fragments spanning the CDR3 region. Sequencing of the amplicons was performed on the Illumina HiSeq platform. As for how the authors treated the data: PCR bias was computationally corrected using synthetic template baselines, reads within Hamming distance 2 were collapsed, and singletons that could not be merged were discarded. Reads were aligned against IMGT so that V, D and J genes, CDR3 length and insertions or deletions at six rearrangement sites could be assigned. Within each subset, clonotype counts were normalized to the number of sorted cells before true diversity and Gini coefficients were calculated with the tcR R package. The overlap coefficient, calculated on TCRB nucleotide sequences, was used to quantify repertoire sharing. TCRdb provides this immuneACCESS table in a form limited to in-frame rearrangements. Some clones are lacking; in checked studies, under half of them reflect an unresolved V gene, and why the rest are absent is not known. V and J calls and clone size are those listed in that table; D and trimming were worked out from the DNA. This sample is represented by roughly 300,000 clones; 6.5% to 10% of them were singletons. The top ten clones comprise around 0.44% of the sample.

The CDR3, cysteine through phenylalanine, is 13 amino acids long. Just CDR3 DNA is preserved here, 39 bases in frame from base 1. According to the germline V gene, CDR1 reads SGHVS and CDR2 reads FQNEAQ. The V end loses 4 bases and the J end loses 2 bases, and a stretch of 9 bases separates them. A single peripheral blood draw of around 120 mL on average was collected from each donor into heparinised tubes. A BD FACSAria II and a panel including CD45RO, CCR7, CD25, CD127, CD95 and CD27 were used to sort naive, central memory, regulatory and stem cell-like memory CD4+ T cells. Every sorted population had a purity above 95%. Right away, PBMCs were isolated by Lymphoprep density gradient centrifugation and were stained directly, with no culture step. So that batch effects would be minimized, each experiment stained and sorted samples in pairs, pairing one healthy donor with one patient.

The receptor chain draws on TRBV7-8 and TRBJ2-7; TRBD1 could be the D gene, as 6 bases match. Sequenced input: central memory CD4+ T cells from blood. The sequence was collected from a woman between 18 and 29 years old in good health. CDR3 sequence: CASSSDRTYEQYF. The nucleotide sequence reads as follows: TGTGCCAGCAGCTCGGACAGAACCTACGAGCAGTACTTC.